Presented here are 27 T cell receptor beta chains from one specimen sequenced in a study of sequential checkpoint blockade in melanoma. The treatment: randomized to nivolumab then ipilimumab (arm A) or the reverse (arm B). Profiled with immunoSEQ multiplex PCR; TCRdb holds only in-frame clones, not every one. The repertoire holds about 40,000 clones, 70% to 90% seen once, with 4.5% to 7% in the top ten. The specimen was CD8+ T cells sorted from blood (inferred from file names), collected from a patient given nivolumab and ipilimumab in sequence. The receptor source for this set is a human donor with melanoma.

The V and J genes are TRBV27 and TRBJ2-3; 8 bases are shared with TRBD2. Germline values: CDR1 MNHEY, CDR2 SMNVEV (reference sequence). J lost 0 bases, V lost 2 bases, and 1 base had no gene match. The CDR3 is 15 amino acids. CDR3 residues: CASSLTSGSTDTQYF. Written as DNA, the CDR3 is TGTGCCAGCAGTTTAACTAGCGGCAGCACAGATACGCAGTATTTT.

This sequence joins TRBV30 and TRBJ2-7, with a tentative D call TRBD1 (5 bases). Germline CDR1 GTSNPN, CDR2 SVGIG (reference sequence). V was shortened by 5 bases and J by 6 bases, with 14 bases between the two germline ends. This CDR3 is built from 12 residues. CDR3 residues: CAWSLAGIEQYF. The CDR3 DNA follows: TGTGCCTGGTCCCTTGCAGGGATCGAGCAGTACTTC.

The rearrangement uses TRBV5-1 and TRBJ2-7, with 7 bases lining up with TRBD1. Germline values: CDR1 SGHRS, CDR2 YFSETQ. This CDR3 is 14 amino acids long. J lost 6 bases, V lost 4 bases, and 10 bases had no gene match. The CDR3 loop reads CASSVELTGFEQYF. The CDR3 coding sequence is TGCGCCAGCAGCGTCGAACTGACAGGGTTCGAGCAGTACTTC. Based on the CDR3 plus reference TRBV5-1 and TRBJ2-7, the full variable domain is KAGVTQTPRYLIKTRGQQVTLSCSPISGHRSVSWYQQTPGQGLQFLFEYFSETQRNKGNFPGRFSGRQFSNSRSEMNVSTLELGDSALYLCASSVELTGFEQYFGPGTRLTVT.

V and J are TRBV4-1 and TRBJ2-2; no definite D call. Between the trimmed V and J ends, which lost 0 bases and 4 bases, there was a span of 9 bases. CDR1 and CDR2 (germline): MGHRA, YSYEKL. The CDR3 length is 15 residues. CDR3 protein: CASSQDRVATGELFF. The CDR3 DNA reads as TGCGCCAGCAGCCAAGATCGTGTGGCCACCGGGGAGCTGTTTTTT.

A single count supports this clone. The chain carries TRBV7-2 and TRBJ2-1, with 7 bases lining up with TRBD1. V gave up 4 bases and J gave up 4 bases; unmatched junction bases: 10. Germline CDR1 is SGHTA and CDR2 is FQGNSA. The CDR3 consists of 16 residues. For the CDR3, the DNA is TGTGCCAGCAGCTCCTTATACCCGACAGGGTACAATGAGCAGTTCTTC. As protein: CASSSLYPTGYNEQFF.

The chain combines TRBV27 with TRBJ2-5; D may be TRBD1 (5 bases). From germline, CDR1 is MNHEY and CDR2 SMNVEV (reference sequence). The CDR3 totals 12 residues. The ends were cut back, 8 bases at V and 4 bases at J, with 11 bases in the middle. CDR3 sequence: CASGSGAETQYF. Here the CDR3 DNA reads TGTGCCAGCGGAAGTGGGGCAGAGACCCAGTACTTC.

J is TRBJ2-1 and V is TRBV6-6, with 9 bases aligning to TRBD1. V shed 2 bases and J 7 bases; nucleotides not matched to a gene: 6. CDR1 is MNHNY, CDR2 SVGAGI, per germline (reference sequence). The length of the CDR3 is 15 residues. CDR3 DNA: TGTGCCAGCAGTTACAGACAGGGGGTAATGAATGAGCAGTTCTTC. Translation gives CASSYRQGVMNEQFF.

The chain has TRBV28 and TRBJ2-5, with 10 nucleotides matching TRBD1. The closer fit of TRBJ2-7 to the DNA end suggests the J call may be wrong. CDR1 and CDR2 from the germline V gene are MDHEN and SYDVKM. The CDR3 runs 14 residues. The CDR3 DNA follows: TGTGCCAGCAGGCCGGACAGGGGGTCCTACGAGCAGTACTTC. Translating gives CASRPDRGSYEQYF.

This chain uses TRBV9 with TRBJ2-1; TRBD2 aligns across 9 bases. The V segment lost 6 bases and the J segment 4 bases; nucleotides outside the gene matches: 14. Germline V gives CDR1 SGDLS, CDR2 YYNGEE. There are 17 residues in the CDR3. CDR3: CASTDPIERGEYNEQFF. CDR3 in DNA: TGTGCCAGCACCGACCCGATAGAGCGGGGGGAATACAATGAGCAGTTCTTC. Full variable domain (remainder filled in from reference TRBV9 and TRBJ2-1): DSGVTQTPKHLITATGQRVTLRCSPRSGDLSVYWYQQSLDQGLQFLIQYYNGEERAKGNILERFSAQQFPDLHSELNLSSLELGDSALYFCASTDPIERGEYNEQFFGPGTRLTVL.

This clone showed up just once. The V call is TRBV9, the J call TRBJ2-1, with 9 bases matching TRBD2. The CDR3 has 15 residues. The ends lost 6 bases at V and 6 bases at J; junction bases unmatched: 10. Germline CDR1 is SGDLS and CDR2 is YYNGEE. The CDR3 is CASTQGGRAGNEQFF. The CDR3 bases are TGTGCCAGCACCCAAGGCGGGAGGGCCGGCAATGAGCAGTTCTTC.

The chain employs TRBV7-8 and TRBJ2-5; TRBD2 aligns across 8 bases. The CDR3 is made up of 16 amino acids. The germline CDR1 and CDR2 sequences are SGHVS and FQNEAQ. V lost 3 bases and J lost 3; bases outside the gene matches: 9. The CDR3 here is CASSFPLPGLEETQYF. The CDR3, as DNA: TGTGCCAGCAGCTTTCCTCTTCCGGGACTAGAAGAGACCCAGTACTTC.

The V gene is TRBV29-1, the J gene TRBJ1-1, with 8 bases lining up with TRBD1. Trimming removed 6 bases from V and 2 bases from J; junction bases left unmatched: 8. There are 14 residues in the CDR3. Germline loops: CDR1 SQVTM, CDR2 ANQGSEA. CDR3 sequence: CSVSGQGSNTEAFF. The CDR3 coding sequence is TGCAGCGTATCCGGACAGGGATCAAACACTGAAGCTTTCTTT.

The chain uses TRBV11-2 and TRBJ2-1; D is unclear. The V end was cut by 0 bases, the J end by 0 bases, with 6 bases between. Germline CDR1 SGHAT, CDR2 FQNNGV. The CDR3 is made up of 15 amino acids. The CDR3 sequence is CASSLEAVSYNEQFF. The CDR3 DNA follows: TGTGCCAGCAGCTTAGAGGCAGTCTCCTACAATGAGCAGTTCTTC.

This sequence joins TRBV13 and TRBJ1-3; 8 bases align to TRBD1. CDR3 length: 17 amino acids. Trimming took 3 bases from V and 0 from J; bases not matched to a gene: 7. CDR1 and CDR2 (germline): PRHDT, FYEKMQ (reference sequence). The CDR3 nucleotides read TGTGCCAGCAGCTTCTCCGGGACAGGATACTCTGGAAACACCATATATTTT. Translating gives CASSFSGTGYSGNTIYF.

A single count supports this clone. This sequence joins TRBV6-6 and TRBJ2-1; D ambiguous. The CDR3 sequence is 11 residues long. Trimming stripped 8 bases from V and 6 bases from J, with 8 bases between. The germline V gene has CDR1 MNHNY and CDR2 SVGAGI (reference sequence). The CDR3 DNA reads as TGTGCCAGCTCCCTTAGCAATGAGCAGTTCTTC. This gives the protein CASSLSNEQFF.

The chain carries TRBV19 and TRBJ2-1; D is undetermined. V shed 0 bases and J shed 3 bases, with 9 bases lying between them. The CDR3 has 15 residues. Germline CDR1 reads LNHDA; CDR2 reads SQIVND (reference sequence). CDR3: CASSIDRDFYNEQFF. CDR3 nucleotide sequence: TGTGCCAGTAGTATAGATCGAGACTTCTACAATGAGCAGTTCTTC.

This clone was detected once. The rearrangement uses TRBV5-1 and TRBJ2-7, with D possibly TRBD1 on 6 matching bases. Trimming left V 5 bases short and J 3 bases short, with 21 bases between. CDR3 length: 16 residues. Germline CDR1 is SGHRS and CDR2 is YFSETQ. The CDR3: CASSSDPGQIHYEQYF. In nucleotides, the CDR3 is TGCGCCAGCAGTTCTGATCCAGGACAGATCCACTACGAGCAGTACTTC.

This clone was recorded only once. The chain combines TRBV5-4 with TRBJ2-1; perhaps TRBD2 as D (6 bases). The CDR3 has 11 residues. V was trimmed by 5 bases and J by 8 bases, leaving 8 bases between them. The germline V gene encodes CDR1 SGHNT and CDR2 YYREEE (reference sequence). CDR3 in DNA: TGTGCCAGCAGTTCGGGGGATGAGCAGTTCTTC. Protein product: CASSSGDEQFF.

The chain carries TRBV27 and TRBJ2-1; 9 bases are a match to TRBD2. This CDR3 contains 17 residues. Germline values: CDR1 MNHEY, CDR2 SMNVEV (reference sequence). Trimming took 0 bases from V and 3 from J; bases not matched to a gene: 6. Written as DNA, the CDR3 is TGTGCCAGCAGTTTATCGTGGCGGGAGGGCCGCTACAATGAGCAGTTCTTC. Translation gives CASSLSWREGRYNEQFF.

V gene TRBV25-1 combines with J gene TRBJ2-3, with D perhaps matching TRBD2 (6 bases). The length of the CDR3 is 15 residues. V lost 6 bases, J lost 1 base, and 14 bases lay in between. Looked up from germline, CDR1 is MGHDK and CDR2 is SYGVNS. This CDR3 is CASRGGDRGTDTQYF. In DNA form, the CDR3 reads TGTGCCAGCAGGGGGGGAGATCGCGGCACAGATACGCAGTATTTT.

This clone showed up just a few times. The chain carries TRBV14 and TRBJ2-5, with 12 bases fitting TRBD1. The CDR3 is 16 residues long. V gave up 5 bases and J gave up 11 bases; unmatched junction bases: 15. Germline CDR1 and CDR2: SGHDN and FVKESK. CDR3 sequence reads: CASSSRTGQGATEQYF. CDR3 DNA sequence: TGTGCCAGCAGCTCAAGGACGGGACAGGGGGCTACGGAGCAGTACTTC.

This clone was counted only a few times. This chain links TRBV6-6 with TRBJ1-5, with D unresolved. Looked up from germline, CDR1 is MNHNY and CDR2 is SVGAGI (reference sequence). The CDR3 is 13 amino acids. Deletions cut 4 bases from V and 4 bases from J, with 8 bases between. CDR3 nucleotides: TGTGCCAGCAGTTCCGAAGCTAATCAGCCCCAGCATTTT. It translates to CASSSEANQPQHF.

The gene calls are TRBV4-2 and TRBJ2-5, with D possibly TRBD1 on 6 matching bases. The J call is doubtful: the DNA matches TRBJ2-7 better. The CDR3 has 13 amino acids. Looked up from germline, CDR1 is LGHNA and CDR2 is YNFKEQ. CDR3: CASSQPGAYEQYF. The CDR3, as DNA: TGTGCCAGCAGCCAACCAGGGGCCTACGAGCAGTACTTC.

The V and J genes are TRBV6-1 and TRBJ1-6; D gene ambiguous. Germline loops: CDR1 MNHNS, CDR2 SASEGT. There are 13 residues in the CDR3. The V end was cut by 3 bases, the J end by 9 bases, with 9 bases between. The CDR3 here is CASSDTIGSPLHF. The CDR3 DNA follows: TGTGCCAGCAGTGATACGATCGGTTCACCCCTCCACTTT.

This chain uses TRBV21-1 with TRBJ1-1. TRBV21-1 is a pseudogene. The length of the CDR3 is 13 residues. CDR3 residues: CASSKPRNTEAFF. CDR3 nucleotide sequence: TGTGCCAGCAGCAAACCCCGGAACACTGAAGCTTTCTTT.

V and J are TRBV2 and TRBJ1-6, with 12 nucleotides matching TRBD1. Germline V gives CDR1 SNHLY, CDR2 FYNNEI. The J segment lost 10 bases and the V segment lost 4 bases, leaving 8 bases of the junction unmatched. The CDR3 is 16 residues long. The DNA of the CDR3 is TGTGCCAGCAGTGGCGGGACAGGGGGCGGTCTCTCACCCCTCCACTTT. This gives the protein CASSGGTGGGLSPLHF.

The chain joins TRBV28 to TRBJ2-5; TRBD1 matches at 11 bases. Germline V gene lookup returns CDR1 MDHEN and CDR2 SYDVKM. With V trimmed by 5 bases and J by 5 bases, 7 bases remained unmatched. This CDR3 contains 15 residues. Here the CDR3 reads CASSPDRGLWETQYF. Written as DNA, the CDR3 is TGTGCCAGCAGTCCGGACAGGGGGCTCTGGGAGACCCAGTACTTC.